These 18 T cell receptor beta chains share one sample of origin, sequenced in a study of PD-L1 blockade in urothelial cancer. Clones were read by immunoSEQ multiplex PCR, and TCRdb kept only the in-frame ones, dropping some. The sample carries more than 45,000 clones, 60% to 80% recorded once. Sequences were derived from PBMCs, sampled around atezolizumab (anti-PD-L1) treatment. The source is a man in his 70s with urothelial cancer.

The chain employs TRBV28 and TRBJ2-5; 7 bases match TRBD1. V lost 5 bases, J lost 2 bases, and 5 bases stayed unmatched. CDR1 and CDR2 (germline): MDHEN, SYDVKM. This CDR3 spans 14 amino acids. For the CDR3, the DNA is TGTGCCAGCAGTAACTGGGGACAGCAAGAGACCCAGTACTTC. Its translation: CASSNWGQQETQYF.

This chain connects TRBV7-6 to TRBJ1-2, with D maybe TRBD1 (5 bases). V lost 1 base to trimming and J lost 8 bases, with 11 bases between them. Germline values: CDR1 SGHVS, CDR2 FNYEAQ. The CDR3 covers 13 residues. The CDR3 DNA is TGTGCCAGCAGCTTAGTAGCAGGGAACGGCTACACCTTC. Protein sequence: CASSLVAGNGYTF.

The CDR3, as DNA: TGTGCCAGTAGTGTAGCCAGGTCCTCTGGGGCCAACGTCCTGACTTTC. It encodes CASSVARSSGANVLTF. The genes are TRBV19 and TRBJ2-6; D is undetermined. This CDR3 contains 16 residues. CDR1 is LNHDA, CDR2 SQIVND, per germline (reference sequence). Trimming removed 5 bases at V and 0 bases at J, with 11 bases between.

The chain is built from TRBV6-5 and TRBJ2-7, with D tentatively TRBD1 (5 bases). Germline CDR1 is MNHEY and CDR2 is SVGAGI. Trimming shortened V by 5 bases and J by 3 bases, and 5 bases separated the two germline ends. This CDR3 spans 11 amino acids. CDR3: CASSDSYEQYF. The CDR3 DNA reads as TGTGCCAGCAGTGACAGCTACGAGCAGTACTTC.

The chain has TRBV2 and TRBJ1-5, with 9 bases identical to TRBD1. Germline values: CDR1 SNHLY, CDR2 FYNNEI. This CDR3 has 15 residues. V trimming: 5 bases; J trimming: 6 bases; junction bases outside the gene matches: 8. The chain's CDR3 is CASSPGTGKSQPQHF. In nucleotides, the CDR3 is TGTGCCAGCAGTCCCGGGACAGGGAAGAGTCAGCCCCAGCATTTT.

This clone is judged medium-sized. This rearrangement joins TRBV4-2 to TRBJ2-7; possible D gene TRBD1, 6 bases. Germline loops: CDR1 LGHNA, CDR2 YNFKEQ. The length of the CDR3 is 14 residues. Trimming pared 1 base from V and 2 bases from J, leaving 9 bases between. CDR3 protein: CASSQGDITYEQYF. The CDR3 DNA is TGTGCCAGCAGCCAAGGGGACATAACCTACGAGCAGTACTTC.

The table lists this clone with a few counts. Other DNA sequences in the sample encode the same CDR3. The V and J genes are TRBV2 and TRBJ1-5; 9 bases line up with TRBD1. This CDR3 is built from 14 residues. Germline CDR1 SNHLY, CDR2 FYNNEI. With 5 bases clipped from V and 4 bases from J, the junction kept 3 bases outside the gene matches. CDR3 coding DNA: TGTGCCAGCAGTCCGGACAGGGGAAATCAGCCCCAGCATTTT. Residues: CASSPDRGNQPQHF.

The rearrangement links TRBV27 to TRBJ1-2; TRBD1 aligns across 11 bases. CDR3 size: 14 residues. The germline V gene has CDR1 MNHEY and CDR2 SMNVEV (reference sequence). With V trimmed by 3 bases and J by 8 bases, 5 bases remained unmatched. The DNA for the CDR3 is TGTGCCAGCAGTTTCGGACAGGGGGCGGGAGGCTACACCTTC. It translates to CASSFGQGAGGYTF.

Points on this clone: This same CDR3 is encoded by further DNA sequences in the sample. This chain's CDR3 is CASSPSRGGTGELFF. The CDR3 DNA is TGTGCCAGCTCACCCTCCCGAGGCGGCACCGGGGAGCTGTTTTTT. V usage is TRBV18 and J usage is TRBJ2-2; D is ambiguous. Germline V gene data show CDR1 as KGHSH and CDR2 as LQKENI. The CDR3 covers 15 residues. Trimming removed 3 bases at V and 4 bases at J, with 12 bases between.

This clone was counted a single time. This sequence joins TRBV15 and TRBJ2-4; a possible D gene is TRBD1 (5 bases). Trimming left V 0 bases short and J 0 bases short, with 15 bases between. CDR1 is LNHNV and CDR2 is YYDKDF in the germline V gene (reference sequence). This CDR3 contains 18 residues. This chain's CDR3 is CATSRDRATALAKNIQYF. The CDR3 region has the DNA TGTGCCACCAGCAGAGATCGGGCGACAGCTCTAGCCAAAAACATTCAGTACTTC.

CDR3 DNA sequence: TGCAGTGCTGCCGGAGGGAACGAGCAGTACTTC. It translates to CSAAGGNEQYF. The V and J genes are TRBV20-1 and TRBJ2-7; TRBD2 might be the D (6 bases). Trimming removed 5 bases at V and 5 bases at J, with 10 bases between. This CDR3 contains 11 residues. Germline-derived CDR1 and CDR2 are DFQATT and SNEGSKA (reference sequence).

The chain carries TRBV13 and TRBJ2-2, with TRBD2 matching over 8 bases. The CDR3 contains 15 residues. Trimming removed 0 bases from V and 4 bases from J; junction bases left unmatched: 1. CDR1 is PRHDT, CDR2 FYEKMQ, per germline (reference sequence). CDR3 in DNA: TGTGCCAGCAGCTTAGGTGGGACTAGCACCGGGGAGCTGTTTTTT. This codes for CASSLGGTSTGELFF.

The V and J genes are TRBV13 and TRBJ2-7; tentative D call: TRBD2 (5 bases). V was pared by 1 base and J by 6 bases, with 16 bases between. The germline V gene has CDR1 PRHDT and CDR2 FYEKMQ (reference sequence). The CDR3 loop spans 15 amino acids. DNA for the CDR3: TGTGCCAGCAGCTTAGTGAGAGGCACCCGGGGCGAGCAGTACTTC. Residues: CASSLVRGTRGEQYF.

The rearrangement joins TRBV27 to TRBJ1-6; 7 bases fit TRBD1. Germline V gene lookup returns CDR1 MNHEY and CDR2 SMNVEV (reference sequence). This CDR3 has 14 residues. J lost 9 bases, V lost 7 bases, and 9 bases had no gene match. CDR3 sequence reads: CASNPGQPTSPLHF. In DNA form, the CDR3 reads TGTGCCAGCAACCCGGGACAGCCAACTTCACCCCTCCACTTT.

CDR3 DNA: TGTGCCAGCAGTGAAGCGGGGGCCGGTTCGAGTACGCAGTATTTT. This encodes CASSEAGAGSSTQYF. The chain links TRBV6-1 to TRBJ2-3; possibly TRBD1 for D (6 bases). V lost 0 bases to trimming and J lost 8 bases, with 15 bases between them. Germline V CDR1 and CDR2: MNHNS, SASEGT. This CDR3 region has 15 residues.

The CDR3 sequence is CASSEALSRANTEAFF. For the CDR3, the DNA is TGTGCCAGCAGTGAAGCGCTTTCCAGGGCCAACACTGAAGCTTTCTTT. This chain links TRBV2 with TRBJ1-1, with D possibly TRBD1 on 5 matching bases. The CDR3 extends over 16 amino acids. Germline V CDR1 and CDR2: SNHLY, FYNNEI. The V gene lost 0 bases and the J gene lost 2 bases, with 13 bases spanning the gap. Complete variable domain (other parts from reference TRBV2 and TRBJ1-1): EPEVTQTPSHQVTQMGQEVILRCVPISNHLYFYWYRQILGQKVEFLVSFYNNEISEKSEIFDDQFSVERPDGSNFTLKIRSTKLEDSAMYFCASSEALSRANTEAFFGQGTRLTVV.

In this sample, this clone turned up a few times. The chain couples TRBV4-3 to TRBJ1-4, with TRBD1 as a possible D gene (6 bases). Trimming stripped 1 base from V and 5 bases from J, with 17 bases between. This CDR3 contains 17 residues. Germline V gene sequence: CDR1 LGHNA, CDR2 YSLEER. In nucleotides, the CDR3 is TGCGCCAGCAGCCAAGGAGTGGGGGCTGGGGAAAATGAAAAACTGTTTTTT. Amino acids: CASSQGVGAGENEKLFF.

The chain carries TRBV30 and TRBJ2-7; maybe TRBD2 (5 bases). This CDR3 is 11 amino acids long. Per germline, CDR1 GTSNPN and CDR2 SVGIG (reference sequence). The V gene lost 5 bases and the J gene lost 2 bases, with 7 bases spanning the gap. In DNA, the CDR3 is TGTGCCTGGCGGGAAACCTACGAGCAGTACTTC. Residues: CAWRETYEQYF.